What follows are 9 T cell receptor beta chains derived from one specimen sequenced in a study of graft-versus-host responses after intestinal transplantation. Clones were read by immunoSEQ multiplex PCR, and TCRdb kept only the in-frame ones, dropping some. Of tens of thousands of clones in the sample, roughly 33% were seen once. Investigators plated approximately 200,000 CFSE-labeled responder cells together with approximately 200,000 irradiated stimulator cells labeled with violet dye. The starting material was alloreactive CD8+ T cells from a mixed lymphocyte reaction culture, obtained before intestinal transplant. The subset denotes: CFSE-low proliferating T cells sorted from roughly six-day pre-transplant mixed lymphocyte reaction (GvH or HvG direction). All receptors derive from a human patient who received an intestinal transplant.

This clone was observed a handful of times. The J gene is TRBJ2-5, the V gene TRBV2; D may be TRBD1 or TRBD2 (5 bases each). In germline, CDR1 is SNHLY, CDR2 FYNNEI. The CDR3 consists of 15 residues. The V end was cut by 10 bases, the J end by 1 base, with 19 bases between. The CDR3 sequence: CATGEGLTFQETQYF. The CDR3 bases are TGTGCCACAGGAGAGGGGCTTACTTTCCAAGAGACCCAGTACTTC. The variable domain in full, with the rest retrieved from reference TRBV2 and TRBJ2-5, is EPEVTQTPSHQVTQMGQEVILRCVPISNHLYFYWYRQILGQKVEFLVSFYNNEISEKSEIFDDQFSVERPDGSNFTLKIRSTKLEDSAMYFCATGEGLTFQETQYFGPGTRLLVL.

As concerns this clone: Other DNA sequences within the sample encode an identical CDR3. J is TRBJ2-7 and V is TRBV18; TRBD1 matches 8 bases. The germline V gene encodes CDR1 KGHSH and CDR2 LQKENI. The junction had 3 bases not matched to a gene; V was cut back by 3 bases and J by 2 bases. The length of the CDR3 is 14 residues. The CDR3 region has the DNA TGTGCCAGCTCACCTGGACAGGGTGCCTACGAGCAGTACTTC. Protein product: CASSPGQGAYEQYF.

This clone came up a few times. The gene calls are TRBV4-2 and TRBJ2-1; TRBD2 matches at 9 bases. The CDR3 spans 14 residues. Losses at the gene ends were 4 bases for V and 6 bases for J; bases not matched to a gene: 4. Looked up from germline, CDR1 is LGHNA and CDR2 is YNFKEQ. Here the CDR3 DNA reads TGTGCCAGCAGCCTTCCGGGACTAGCCAATGAGCAGTTCTTC. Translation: CASSLPGLANEQFF.

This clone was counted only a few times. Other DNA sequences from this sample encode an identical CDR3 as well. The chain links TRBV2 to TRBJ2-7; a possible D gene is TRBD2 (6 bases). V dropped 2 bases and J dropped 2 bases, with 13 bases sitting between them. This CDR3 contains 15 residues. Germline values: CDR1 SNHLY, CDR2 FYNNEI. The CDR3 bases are TGTGCCAGCAGTGAACCTCGGGAGTATACCTACGAGCAGTACTTC. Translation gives CASSEPREYTYEQYF.

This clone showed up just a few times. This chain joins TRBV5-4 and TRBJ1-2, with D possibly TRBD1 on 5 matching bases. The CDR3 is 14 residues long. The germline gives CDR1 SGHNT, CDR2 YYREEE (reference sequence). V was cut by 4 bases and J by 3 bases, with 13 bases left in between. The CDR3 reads CASSGNQGYYGYTF. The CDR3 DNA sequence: TGTGCCAGCAGCGGAAACCAGGGATACTATGGCTACACCTTC.

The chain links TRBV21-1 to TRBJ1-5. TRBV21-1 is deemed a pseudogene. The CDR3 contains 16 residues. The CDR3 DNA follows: TGTGCCAGCAGCAAAGGAATAGGGAGGTTCGATCAGCCCCAGCATTTT. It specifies CASSKGIGRFDQPQHF.

CDR3 nucleotide sequence: TGTGCCAGCAGCTTGGGTTGGACAGAGGATGGCTACACCTTC. This encodes CASSLGWTEDGYTF. This sequence joins TRBV5-4 and TRBJ1-2; perhaps TRBD1 as D (6 bases). The CDR3 is made up of 14 amino acids. Trimming left V 0 bases short and J 6 bases short, with 12 bases between. Germline assignment: CDR1 SGHNT and CDR2 YYREEE (reference sequence).

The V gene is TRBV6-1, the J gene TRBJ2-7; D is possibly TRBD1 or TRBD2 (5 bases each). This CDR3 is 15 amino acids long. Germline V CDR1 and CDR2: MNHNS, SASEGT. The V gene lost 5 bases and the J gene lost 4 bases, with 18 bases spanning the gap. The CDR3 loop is CASSKGPLRAYEQYF. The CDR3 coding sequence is TGTGCCAGCAGTAAGGGACCGCTACGAGCTTACGAGCAGTACTTC.

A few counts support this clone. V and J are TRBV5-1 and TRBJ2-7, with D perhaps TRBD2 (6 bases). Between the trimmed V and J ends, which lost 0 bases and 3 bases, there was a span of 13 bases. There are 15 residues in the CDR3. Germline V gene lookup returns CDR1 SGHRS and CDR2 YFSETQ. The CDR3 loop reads CASSLGRGLRYEQYF. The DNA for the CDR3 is TGCGCCAGCAGCTTGGGTCGGGGACTTCGCTACGAGCAGTACTTC.